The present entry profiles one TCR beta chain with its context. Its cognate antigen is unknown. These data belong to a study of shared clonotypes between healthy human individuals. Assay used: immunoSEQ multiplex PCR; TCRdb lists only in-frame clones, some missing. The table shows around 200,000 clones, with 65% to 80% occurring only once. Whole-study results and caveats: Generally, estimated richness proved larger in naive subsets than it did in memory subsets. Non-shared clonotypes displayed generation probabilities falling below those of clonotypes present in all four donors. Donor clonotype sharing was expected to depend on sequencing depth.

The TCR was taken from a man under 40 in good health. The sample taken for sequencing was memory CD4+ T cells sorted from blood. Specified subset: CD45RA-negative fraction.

CDR3 in amino acids: CASSLTPGAPYGYTF. CDR3 nucleotide sequence: TGTGCCAGCAGTTTAACCCCAGGGGCCCCGTATGGCTACACCTTC. The chain carries TRBV27 and TRBJ1-2; the D gene is possibly TRBD1 (6 bases). V lost 2 bases and J 5 bases, leaving 15 bases between the germline ends. Germline CDR1 reads MNHEY; CDR2 reads SMNVEV (reference sequence). This CDR3 is built from 15 residues.